This T cell receptor (beta chain) was recovered during a study of blood T cells in healthy people across ages. Germline V gene lookup returns CDR1 DFQATT and CDR2 SNEGSKA (reference sequence). The CDR3 extends over 15 amino acids. J lost 13 bases, V lost 1 base, and 14 bases had no gene match. For the second PCR, which ran for roughly 6 to 11 cycles, a sample-barcoded 5' primer and a J-beta primer mix were used. Each TCR beta cDNA got a 12-nucleotide random molecular identifier. MiXCR, applied by TCRdb to the 5' RACE reads, yields one record per CDR3 protein. This table holds about 800,000 distinct CDR3 sequences, roughly 25% found once. These data also featured in a second study, about T cells of mothers and their children. That source reports: The whole RNA yield was converted to cDNA, approximately 1.6 ug per 15 ul. The overlap seen between related mothers and children slightly exceeded that of unrelated pairs, though not significantly.

This chain joins TRBV20-1 and TRBJ2-1, with 9 bases aligning to TRBD1. What was sequenced was blood. The sequence was collected from a boy between 10 and 17 years old in good health. The CDR3 DNA is TGCAGTGCTAGAGTTACCGGGACAGGGAAAGAGTTTCAGTTCTTC. Translation: CSARVTGTGKEFQFF.